This T cell receptor (beta chain) was obtained from a study of PD-L1 blockade in urothelial cancer. Whole-study context: About nine tenths of the roughly 30 patients were men who had bladder-origin urothelial cancer. The median number of T cells present in blood samples was 130,000 to 150,000.

Study observations and caveats: By 3 weeks, tumor-associated blood clones had expanded more in durable-benefit patients. Better survival was forecast by a pretreatment blood TCR clonality below the median.

The CDR3 is 17 amino acids. Germline CDR1 KGHSH, CDR2 LQKENI. V lost 4 bases to trimming and J lost 4 bases; unmatched junction nucleotides: 12. Sequencing used immunoSEQ multiplex PCR; TCRdb keeps in-frame clones, though not all of them. Of approximately 45,000 clones listed, 82% are singletons. The sample's time point: pretreatment peripheral blood. As to this clone: Its antigen is currently unknown.

The clonotype originates from a man aged 50 to 59 with urothelial cancer. Material: PBMCs, obtained around atezolizumab (anti-PD-L1) treatment. The chain joins TRBV18 to TRBJ2-1; 8 bases map to TRBD2. The CDR3 DNA reads as TGTGCCAGCTCACTCTCCTCTGGCGGGGGGCCATACAATGAGCAGTTCTTC. Translating it yields CASSLSSGGGPYNEQFF.